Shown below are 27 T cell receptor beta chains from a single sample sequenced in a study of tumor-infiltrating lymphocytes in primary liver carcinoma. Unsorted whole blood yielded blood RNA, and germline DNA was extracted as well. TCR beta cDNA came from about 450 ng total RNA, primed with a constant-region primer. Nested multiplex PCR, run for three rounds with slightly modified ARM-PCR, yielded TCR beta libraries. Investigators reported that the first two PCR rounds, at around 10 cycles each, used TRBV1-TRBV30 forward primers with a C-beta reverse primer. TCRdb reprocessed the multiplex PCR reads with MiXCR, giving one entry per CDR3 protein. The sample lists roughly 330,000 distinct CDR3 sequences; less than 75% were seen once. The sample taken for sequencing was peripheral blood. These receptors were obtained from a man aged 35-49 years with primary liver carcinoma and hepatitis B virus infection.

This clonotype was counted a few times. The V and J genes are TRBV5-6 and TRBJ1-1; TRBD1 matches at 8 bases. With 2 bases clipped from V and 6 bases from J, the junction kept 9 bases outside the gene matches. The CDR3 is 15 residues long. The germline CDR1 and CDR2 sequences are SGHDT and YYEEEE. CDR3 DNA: TGTGCCAGCAGCTTCATGACAGGGGCAGACCCTGAAGCTTTCTTT. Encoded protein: CASSFMTGADPEAFF.

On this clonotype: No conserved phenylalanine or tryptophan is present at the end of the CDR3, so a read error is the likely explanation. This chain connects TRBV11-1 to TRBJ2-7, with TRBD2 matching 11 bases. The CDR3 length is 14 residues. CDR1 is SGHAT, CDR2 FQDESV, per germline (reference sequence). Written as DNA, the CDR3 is TGTGTCAGCAGCTTAGCGGGAGGGCCCCACGAGCAGTACATC. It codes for CVSSLAGGPHEQYI.

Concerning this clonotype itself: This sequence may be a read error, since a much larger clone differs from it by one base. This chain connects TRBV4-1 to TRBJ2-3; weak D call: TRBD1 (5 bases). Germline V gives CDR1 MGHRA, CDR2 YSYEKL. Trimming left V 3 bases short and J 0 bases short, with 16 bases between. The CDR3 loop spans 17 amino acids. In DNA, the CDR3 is TGCGCCAGCAGCCAGGGCCTGGCAGGGCTTAGCACAGATACGCAGTATTTT. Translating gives CASSQGLAGLSTDTQYF.

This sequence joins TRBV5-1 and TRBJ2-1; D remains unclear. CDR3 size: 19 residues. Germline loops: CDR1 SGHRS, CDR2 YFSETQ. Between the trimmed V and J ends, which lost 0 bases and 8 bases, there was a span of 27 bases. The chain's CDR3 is CASSLDGIGLVMVFDEQFF. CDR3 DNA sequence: TGCGCCAGCAGCTTGGACGGAATCGGCTTAGTAATGGTGTTCGATGAGCAGTTCTTC.

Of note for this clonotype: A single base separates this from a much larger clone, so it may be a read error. The CDR3: CTSRLALGNEQFF. The CDR3 DNA is TGTACCAGCAGGCTGGCCCTAGGAAATGAGCAGTTCTTC. The gene calls are TRBV6-5 and TRBJ2-1; D gene uncertain. The CDR3 is made up of 13 amino acids. Per germline, CDR1 MNHEY and CDR2 SVGAGI.

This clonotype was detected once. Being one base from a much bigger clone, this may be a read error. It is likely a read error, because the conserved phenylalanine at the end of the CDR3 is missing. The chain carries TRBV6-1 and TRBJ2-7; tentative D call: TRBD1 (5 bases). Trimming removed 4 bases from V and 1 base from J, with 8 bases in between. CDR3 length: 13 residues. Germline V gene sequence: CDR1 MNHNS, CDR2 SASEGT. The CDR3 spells CASSAGHSYEQYL. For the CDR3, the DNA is TGTGCCAGCAGTGCCGGACATTCCTACGAGCAGTACTTA.

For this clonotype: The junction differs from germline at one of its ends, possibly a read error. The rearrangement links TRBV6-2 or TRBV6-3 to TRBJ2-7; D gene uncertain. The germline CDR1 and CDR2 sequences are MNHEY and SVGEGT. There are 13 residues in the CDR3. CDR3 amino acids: CAGTGARQYEQYF. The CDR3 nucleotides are TGTGCCGGCACCGGAGCTCGGCAGTACGAGCAGTATTTC.

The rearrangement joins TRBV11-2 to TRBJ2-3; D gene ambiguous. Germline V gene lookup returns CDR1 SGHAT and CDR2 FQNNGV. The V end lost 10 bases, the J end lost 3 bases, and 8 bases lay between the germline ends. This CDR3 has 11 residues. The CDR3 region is CANSQTDTQYF. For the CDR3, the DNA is TGTGCCAACAGTCAAACAGATACGCAGTATTTT.

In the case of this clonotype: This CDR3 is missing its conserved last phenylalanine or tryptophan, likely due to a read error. In DNA, the CDR3 is TGTGCCAGCAGTGACTCTCACCGTCGAGAGACCCAGTACTTA. Its protein product is CASSDSHRRETQYL. V usage is TRBV6-2 or TRBV6-3 and J usage is TRBJ2-5; D is ambiguous. This CDR3 is built from 14 residues. The germline gives CDR1 MNHEY, CDR2 SVGEGT.

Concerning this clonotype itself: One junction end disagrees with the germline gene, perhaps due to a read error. The CDR3 is CASSLVTRGTEAFF. In nucleotides, the CDR3 is TGCGCTAGCAGCTTAGTGACCCGGGGAACTGAAGCTTTCTTT. The V gene is TRBV11-1, the J gene TRBJ1-1; no definite D call. Germline lookup yields CDR1 SGHAT and CDR2 FQDESV (reference sequence). This CDR3 has 14 residues.

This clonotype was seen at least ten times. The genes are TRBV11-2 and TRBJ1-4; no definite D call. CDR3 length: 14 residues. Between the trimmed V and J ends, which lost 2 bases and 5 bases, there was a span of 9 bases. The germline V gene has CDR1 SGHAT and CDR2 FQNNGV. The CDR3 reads CASSLLYGNEKLFF. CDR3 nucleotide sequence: TGTGCCAGCAGCTTATTGTACGGGAATGAAAAACTGTTTTTT.

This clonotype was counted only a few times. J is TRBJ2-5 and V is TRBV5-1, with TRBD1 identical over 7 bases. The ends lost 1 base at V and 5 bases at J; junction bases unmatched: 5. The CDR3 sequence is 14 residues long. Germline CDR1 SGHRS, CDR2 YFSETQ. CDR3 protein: CASSLKGAMETQYF. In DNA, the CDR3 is TGCGCCAGCAGCTTGAAGGGGGCGATGGAGACCCAGTACTTC.

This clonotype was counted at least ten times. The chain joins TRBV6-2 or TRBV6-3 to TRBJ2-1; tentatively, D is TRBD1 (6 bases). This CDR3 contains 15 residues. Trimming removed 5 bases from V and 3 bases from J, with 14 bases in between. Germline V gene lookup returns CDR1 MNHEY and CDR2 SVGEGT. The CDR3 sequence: CASSKAGTIYNEQFF. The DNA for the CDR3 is TGTGCCAGCAGTAAAGCCGGGACAATCTACAATGAGCAGTTCTTC.

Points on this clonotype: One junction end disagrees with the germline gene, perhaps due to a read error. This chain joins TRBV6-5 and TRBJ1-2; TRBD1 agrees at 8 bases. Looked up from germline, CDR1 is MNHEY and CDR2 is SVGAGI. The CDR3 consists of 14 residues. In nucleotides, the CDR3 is TGTGCCTGCAGTTACGGACAGGGTAGATATGGCTACACCTTC. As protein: CACSYGQGRYGYTF.

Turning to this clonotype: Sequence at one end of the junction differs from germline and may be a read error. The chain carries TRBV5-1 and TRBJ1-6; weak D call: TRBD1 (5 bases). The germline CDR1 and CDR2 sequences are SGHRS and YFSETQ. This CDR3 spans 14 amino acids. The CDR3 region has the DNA TGCGCCAACAGCTTGGCCTCTGGGGCTGGTCCCCTCCACTTT. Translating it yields CANSLASGAGPLHF.

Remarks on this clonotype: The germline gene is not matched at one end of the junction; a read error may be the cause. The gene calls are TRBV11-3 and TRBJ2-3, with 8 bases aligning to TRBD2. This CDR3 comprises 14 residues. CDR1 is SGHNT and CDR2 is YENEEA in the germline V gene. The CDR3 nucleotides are TGTACCAGCAGCTCGCGGACTAGCATAGATACGCAGTATTTT. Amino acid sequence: CTSSSRTSIDTQYF.

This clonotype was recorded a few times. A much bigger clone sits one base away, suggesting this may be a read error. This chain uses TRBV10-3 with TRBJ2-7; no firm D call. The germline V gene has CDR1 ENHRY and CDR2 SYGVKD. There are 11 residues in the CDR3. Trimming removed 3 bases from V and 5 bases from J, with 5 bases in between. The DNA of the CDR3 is TGTGCCATCAGTGATCAGGACGAGCAGTACTTC. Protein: CAISDQDEQYF.

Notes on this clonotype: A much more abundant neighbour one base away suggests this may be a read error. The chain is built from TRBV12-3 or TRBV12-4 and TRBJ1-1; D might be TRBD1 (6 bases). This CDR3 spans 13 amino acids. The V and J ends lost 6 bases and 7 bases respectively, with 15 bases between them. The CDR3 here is CASSRQEGFEAFF. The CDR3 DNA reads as TGTGCCAGCAGCCGACAGGAGGGATTTGAAGCTTTCTTT.

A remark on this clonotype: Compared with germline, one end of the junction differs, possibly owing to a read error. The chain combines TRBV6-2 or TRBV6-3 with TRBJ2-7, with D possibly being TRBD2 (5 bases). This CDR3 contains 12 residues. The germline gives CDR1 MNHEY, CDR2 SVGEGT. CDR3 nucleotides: TGTGCCAGTGGGGAGTTTGGCTACGATCAGTACTTC. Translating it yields CASGEFGYDQYF.

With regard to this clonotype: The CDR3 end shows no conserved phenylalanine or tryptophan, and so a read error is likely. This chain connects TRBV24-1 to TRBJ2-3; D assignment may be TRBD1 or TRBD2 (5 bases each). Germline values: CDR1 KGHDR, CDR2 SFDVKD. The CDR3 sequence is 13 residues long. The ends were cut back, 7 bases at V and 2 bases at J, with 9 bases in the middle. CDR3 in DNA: TGTGCCACCAGACGTGGGACCACAGATACGCAGTATTTG. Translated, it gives CATRRGTTDTQYL.

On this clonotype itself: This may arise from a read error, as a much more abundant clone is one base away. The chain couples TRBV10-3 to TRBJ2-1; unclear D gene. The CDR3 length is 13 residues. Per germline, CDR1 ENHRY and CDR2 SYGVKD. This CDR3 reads CASLHSSYNEPFF. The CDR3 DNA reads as TGTGCCAGCCTTCACAGCTCCTACAATGAGCCGTTCTTC.

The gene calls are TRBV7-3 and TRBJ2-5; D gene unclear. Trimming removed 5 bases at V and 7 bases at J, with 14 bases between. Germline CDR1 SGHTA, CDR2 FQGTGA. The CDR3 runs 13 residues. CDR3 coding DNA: TGTGCCAGCAGCCCTGCCCGATCAGGGACCCAGTACTTC. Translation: CASSPARSGTQYF.

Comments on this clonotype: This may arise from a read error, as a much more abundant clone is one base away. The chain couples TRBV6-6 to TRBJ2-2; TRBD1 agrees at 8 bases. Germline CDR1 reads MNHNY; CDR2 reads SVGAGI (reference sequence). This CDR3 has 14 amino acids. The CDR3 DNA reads TGTGAGACAGCCAGGGGGCTATCGGCCGGGGAGCTGTTTTTT. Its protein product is CETARGLSAGELFF.

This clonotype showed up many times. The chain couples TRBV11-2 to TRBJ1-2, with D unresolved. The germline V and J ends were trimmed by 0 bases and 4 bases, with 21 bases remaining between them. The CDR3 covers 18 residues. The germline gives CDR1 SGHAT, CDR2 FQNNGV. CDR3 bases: TGTGCCAGCAGCTTAGAACATAATACAGTATCCGGACTCTATGGCTACACCTTC. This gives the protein CASSLEHNTVSGLYGYTF.

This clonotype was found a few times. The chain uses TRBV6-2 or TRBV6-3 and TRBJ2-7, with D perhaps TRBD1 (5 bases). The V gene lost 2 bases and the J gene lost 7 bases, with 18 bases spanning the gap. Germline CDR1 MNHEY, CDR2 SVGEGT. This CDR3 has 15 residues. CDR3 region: CASSYVGRVSVEQYF. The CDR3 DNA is TGTGCCAGCAGTTACGTCGGCAGGGTCTCGGTTGAGCAGTACTTC.

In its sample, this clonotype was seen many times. CDR3 region: CASSQDQGSTTNTF. The CDR3 DNA is TGCGCCAGCAGCCAAGATCAGGGCAGTACTACTAACACCTTC. The chain is built from TRBV4-1 and TRBJ1-2; TRBD1 is a possible D gene (5 bases). V lost 0 bases and J 12 bases, leaving 17 bases between the germline ends. Germline CDR1 is MGHRA and CDR2 is YSYEKL. The CDR3 sequence is 14 residues long.

The chain's CDR3 is CASSQGGHGVSPLHF. In DNA form, the CDR3 reads TGTGCCAGCAGCCAAGGTGGGCATGGGGTTTCACCCCTCCACTTT. The chain employs TRBV14 and TRBJ1-6; D not certain. The V gene lost 1 base and the J gene lost 9 bases, with 13 bases spanning the gap. Per germline, CDR1 SGHDN and CDR2 FVKESK. The CDR3 runs to 15 residues.